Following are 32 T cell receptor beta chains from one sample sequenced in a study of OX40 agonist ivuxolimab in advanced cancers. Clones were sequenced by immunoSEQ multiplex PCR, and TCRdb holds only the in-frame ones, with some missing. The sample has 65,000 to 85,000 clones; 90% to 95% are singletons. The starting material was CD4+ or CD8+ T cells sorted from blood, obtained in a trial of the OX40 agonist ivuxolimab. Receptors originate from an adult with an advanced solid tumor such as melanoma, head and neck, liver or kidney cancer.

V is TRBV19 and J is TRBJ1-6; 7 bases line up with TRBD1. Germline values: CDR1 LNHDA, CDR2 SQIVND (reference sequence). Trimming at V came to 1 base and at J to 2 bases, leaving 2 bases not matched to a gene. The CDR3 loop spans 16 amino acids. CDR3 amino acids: CASSIVGTAYNSPLHF. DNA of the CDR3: TGTGCCAGTAGTATAGTAGGGACAGCCTATAATTCACCCCTCCACTTT.

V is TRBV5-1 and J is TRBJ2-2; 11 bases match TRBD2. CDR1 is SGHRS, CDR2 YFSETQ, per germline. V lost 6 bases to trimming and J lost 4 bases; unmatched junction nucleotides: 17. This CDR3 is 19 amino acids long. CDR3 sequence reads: CASTTHRLAGGPGTGELFF. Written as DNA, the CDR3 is TGCGCCAGCACCACCCATCGCTTAGCGGGGGGGCCGGGCACCGGGGAGCTGTTTTTT.

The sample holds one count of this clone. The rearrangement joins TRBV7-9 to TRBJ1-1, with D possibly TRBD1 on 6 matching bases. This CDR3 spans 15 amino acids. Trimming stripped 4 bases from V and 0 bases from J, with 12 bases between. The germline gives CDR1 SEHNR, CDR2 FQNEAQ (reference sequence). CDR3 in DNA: TGTGCCAGCAGCTCGGGACAATCCTTGAACACTGAAGCTTTCTTT. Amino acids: CASSSGQSLNTEAFF.

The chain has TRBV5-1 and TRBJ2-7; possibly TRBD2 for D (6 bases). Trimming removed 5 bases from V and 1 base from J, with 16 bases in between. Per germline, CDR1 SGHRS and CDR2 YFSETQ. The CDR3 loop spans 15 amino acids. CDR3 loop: CASRVAGTLSYEQYF. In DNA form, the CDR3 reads TGCGCCAGCAGGGTTGCGGGGACCCTTTCCTACGAGCAGTACTTC.

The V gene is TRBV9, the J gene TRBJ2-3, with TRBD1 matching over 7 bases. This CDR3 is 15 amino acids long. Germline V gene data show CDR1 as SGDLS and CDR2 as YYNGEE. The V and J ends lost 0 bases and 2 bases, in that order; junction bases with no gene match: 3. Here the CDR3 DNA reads TGTGCCAGCAGCGTAGAGGGACAGAACACAGATACGCAGTATTTT. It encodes CASSVEGQNTDTQYF.

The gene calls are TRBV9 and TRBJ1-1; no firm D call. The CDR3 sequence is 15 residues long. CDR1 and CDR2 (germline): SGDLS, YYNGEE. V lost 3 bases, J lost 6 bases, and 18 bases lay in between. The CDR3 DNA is TGTGCCAGCAGCGCGGACGGTGGGGTGGGTCCTGAAGCTTTCTTT. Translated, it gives CASSADGGVGPEAFF.

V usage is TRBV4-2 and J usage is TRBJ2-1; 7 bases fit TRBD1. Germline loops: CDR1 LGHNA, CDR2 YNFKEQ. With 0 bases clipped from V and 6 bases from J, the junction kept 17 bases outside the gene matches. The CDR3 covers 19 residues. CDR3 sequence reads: CASSQDSLLATGRVNEQFF. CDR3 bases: TGTGCCAGCAGCCAAGATTCTCTCCTCGCGACAGGGCGGGTCAATGAGCAGTTCTTC.

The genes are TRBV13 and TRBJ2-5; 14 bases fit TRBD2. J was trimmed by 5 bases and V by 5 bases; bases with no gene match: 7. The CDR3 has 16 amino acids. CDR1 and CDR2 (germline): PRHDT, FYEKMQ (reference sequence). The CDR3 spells CASSTWTSGGSETQYF. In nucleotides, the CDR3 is TGTGCCAGCAGCACTTGGACTAGCGGGGGGTCGGAGACCCAGTACTTC.

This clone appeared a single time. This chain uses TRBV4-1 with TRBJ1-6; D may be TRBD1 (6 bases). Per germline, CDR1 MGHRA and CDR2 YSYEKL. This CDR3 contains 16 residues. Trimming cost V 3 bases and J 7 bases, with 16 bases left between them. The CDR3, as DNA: TGCGCCAGCAGCCACAACAGGGAAACTAACAATTCACCCCTCCACTTT. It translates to CASSHNRETNNSPLHF.

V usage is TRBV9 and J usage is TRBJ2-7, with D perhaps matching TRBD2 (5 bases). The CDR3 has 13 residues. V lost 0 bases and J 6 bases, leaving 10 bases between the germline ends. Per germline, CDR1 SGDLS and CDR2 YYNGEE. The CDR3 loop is CASSVGGGSEQYF. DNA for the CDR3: TGTGCCAGCAGCGTAGGTGGAGGATCCGAGCAGTACTTC.

The CDR3 nucleotides read TGTGCCAGCAGCGACCCGGCGGACCCTACTATCCCCCTCCACTTT. It is translated as CASSDPADPTIPLHF. J is TRBJ1-6 and V is TRBV9; D not certain. This CDR3 spans 15 amino acids. Trimming pared 3 bases from V and 13 bases from J, leaving 20 bases between. CDR1 is SGDLS, CDR2 YYNGEE, per germline.

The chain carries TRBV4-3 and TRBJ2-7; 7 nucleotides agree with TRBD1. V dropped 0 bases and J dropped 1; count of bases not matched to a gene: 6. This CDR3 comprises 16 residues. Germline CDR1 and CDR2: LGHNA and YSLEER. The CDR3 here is CASSQDLETGSYEQYF. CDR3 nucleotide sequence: TGCGCCAGCAGCCAAGATCTAGAGACAGGGTCCTACGAGCAGTACTTC.

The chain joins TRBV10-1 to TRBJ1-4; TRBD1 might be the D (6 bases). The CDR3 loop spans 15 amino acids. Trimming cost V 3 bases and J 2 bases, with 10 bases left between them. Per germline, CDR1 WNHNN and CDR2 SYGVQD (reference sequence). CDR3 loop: CASSDHRATNEKLFF. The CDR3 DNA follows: TGCGCCAGCAGTGACCACAGGGCGACTAATGAAAAACTGTTTTTT.

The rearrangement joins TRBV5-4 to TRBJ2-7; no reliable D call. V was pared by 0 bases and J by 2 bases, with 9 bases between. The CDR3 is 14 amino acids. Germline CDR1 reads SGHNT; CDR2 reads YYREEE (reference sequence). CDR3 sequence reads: CASSLDGSPYEQYF. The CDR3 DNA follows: TGTGCCAGCAGCTTGGACGGCAGCCCCTACGAGCAGTACTTC. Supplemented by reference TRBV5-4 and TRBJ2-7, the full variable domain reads ETGVTQSPTHLIKTRGQQVTLRCSSQSGHNTVSWYQQALGQGPQFIFQYYREEENGRGNFPPRFSGLQFPNYSSELNVNALELDDSALYLCASSLDGSPYEQYFGPGTRLTVT.

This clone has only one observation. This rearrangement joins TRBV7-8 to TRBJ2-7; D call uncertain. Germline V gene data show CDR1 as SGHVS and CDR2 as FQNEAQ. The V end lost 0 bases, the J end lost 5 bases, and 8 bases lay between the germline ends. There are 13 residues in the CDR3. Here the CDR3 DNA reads TGTGCCAGCAGCTTAGCGGGGTTACACGAGCAGTACTTC. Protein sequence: CASSLAGLHEQYF.

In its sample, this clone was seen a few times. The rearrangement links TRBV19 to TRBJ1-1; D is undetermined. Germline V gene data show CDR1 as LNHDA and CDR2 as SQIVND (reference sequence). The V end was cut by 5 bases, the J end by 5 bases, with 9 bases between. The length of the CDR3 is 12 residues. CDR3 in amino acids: CASSYRATEAFF. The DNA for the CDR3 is TGTGCCAGTAGTTACCGGGCAACTGAAGCTTTCTTT. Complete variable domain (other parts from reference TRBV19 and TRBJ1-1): DGGITQSPKYLFRKEGQNVTLSCEQNLNHDAMYWYRQDPGQGLRLIYYSQIVNDFQKGDIAEGYSVSREKKESFPLTVTSAQKNPTAFYLCASSYRATEAFFGQGTRLTVV.

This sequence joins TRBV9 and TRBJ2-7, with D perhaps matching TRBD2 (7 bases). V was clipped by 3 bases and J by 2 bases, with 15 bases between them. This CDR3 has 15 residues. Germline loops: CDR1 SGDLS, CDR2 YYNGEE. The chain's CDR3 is CASSEMGGDTYEQYF. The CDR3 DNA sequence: TGTGCCAGCAGCGAGATGGGAGGGGACACCTACGAGCAGTACTTC. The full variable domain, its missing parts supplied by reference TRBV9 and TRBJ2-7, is DSGVTQTPKHLITATGQRVTLRCSPRSGDLSVYWYQQSLDQGLQFLIQYYNGEERAKGNILERFSAQQFPDLHSELNLSSLELGDSALYFCASSEMGGDTYEQYFGPGTRLTVT.

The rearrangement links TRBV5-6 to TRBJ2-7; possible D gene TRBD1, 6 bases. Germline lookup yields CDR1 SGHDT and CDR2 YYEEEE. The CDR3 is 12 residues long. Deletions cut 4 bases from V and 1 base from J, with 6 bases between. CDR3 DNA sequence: TGTGCCAGCAGCCAGGGGTCCTACGAGCAGTACTTC. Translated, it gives CASSQGSYEQYF.

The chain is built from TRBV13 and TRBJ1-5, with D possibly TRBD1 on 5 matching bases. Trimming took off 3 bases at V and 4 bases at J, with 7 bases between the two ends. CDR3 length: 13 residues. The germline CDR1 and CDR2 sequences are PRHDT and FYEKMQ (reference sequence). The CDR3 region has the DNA TGTGCCAGCAGCTTTTGGGGGAATCAGCCCCAGCATTTT. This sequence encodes CASSFWGNQPQHF. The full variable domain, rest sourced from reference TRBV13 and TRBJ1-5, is AAGVIQSPRHLIKEKRETATLKCYPIPRHDTVYWYQQGPGQDPQFLISFYEKMQSDKGSIPDRFSAQQFSDYHSELNMSSLELGDSALYFCASSFWGNQPQHFGDGTRLSIL.

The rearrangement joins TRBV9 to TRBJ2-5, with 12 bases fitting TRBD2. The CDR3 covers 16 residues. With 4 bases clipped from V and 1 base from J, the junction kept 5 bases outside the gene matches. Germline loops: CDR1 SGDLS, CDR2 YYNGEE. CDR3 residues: CASSRELAGGQETQYF. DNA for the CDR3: TGTGCCAGCAGCCGAGAACTAGCGGGGGGCCAAGAGACCCAGTACTTC. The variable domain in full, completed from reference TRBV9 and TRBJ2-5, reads DSGVTQTPKHLITATGQRVTLRCSPRSGDLSVYWYQQSLDQGLQFLIQYYNGEERAKGNILERFSAQQFPDLHSELNLSSLELGDSALYFCASSRELAGGQETQYFGPGTRLLVL.

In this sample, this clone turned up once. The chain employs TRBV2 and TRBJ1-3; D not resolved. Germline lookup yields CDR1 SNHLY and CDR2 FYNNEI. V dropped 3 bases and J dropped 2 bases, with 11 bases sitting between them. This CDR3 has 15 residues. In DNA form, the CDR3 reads TGTGCCAGCAGTGAGGATTCAGTTACTGGAAACACCATATATTTT. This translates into CASSEDSVTGNTIYF.

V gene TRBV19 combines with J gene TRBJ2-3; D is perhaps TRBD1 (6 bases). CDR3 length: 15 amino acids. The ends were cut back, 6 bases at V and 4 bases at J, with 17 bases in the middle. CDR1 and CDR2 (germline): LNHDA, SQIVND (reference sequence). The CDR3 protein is CASSNIRGASDTQYF. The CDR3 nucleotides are TGTGCCAGTAGCAATATCAGGGGAGCTTCAGATACGCAGTATTTT.

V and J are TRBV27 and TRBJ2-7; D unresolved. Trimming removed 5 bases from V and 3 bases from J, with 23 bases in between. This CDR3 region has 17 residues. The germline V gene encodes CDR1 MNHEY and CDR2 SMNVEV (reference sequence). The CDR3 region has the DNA TGTGCCAGCAGTCCTCAGACCACGACGCGTAACCTCTACGAGCAGTACTTC. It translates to CASSPQTTTRNLYEQYF.

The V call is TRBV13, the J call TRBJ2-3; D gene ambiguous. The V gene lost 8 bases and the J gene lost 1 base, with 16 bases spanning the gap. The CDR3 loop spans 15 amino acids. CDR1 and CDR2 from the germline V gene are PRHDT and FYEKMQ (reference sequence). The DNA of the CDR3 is TGTGCCAGCTCCCGCCCAACCCGGGGCACAGATACGCAGTATTTT. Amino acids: CASSRPTRGTDTQYF.

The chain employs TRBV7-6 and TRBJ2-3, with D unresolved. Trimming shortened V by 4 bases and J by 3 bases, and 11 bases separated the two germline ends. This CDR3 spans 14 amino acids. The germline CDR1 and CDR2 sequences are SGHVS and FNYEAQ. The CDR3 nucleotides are TGTGCCAGCAGCTATGGCCCCGGGACAGATACGCAGTATTTT. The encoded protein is CASSYGPGTDTQYF.

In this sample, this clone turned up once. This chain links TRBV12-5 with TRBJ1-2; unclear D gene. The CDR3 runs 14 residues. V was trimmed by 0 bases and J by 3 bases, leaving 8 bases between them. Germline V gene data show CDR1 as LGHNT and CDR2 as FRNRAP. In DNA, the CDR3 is TGTGCTAGTGGTTTGGTCAGCCTCTACTATGGCTACACCTTC. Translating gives CASGLVSLYYGYTF.

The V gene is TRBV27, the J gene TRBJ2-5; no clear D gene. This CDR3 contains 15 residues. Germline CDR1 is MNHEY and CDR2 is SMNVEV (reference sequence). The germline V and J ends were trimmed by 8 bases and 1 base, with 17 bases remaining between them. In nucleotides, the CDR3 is TGTGCCAGCGGAGACCAGGACGGATCCCAAGAGACCCAGTACTTC. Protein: CASGDQDGSQETQYF.

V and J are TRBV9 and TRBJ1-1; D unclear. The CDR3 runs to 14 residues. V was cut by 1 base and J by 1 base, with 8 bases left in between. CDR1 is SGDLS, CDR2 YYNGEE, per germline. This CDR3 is CASSVSGSNTEAFF. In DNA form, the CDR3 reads TGTGCCAGCAGCGTATCGGGGTCGAACACTGAAGCTTTCTTT.

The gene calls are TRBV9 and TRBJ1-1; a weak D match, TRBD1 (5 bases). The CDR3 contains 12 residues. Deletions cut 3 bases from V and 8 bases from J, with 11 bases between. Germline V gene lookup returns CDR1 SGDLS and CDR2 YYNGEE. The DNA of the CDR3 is TGTGCCAGCAGCGCCCCGGGGCCCGAAGCTTTCTTT. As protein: CASSAPGPEAFF.

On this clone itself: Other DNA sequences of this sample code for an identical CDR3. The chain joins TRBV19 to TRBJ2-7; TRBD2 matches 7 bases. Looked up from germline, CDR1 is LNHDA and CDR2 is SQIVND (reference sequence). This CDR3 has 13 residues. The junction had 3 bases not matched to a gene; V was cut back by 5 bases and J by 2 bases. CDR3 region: CASSPGGPYEQYF. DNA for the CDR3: TGTGCCAGTAGTCCGGGGGGTCCCTACGAGCAGTACTTC.

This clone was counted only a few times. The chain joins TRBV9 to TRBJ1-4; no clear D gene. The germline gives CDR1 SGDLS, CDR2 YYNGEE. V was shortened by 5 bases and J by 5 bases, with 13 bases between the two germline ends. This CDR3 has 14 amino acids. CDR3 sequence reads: CASSDEAANEKLFF. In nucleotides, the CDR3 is TGTGCCAGCAGTGATGAGGCGGCAAATGAAAAACTGTTTTTT.

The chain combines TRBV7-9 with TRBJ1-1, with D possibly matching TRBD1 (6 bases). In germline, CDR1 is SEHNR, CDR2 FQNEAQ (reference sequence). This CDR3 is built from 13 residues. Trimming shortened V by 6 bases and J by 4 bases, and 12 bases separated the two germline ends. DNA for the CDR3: TGTGCCAGCAGTCGTACAGGGCCCACTGAAGCTTTCTTT. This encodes CASSRTGPTEAFF.